These T cell receptor beta chains were read from a single sample in a study of CD8+CD57+ T cells in acquired aplastic anemia. One entry per CDR3 protein results from TCRdb running MiXCR on the reads. Here the sample spans about 200,000 distinct CDR3 sequences, around three fifths being singletons. The sequenced material came from sorted CD4+, CD8+, or CD8+CD57+ T cells (not recorded which) from PBMCs. These receptors were obtained from a human donor with aplastic anemia. Both conserved end residues are part of each CDR3. Fields, in order: clone size, V gene, J gene, CDR3 protein. The size of a clone is reported for some rows only, either as once, few or many, or as a class for expanded clones.

abundance: -
v_gene: TRBV2
j_gene: TRBJ2-7
CDR3aa: CASSEESGGVHEQYF

abundance: few
v_gene: TRBV5-6
j_gene: TRBJ2-5
CDR3aa: CASSLGAGGSETQYF

abundance: -
v_gene: TRBV10-3
j_gene: TRBJ1-2
CDR3aa: CAISVQDGYTF

abundance: once
v_gene: TRBV6-2/TRBV6-3
j_gene: TRBJ1-5
CDR3aa: CASRTAGGNQPQHF

abundance: few
v_gene: TRBV7-7
j_gene: TRBJ2-1
CDR3aa: CASSFSGSAYNEQFF

abundance: -
v_gene: TRBV15
j_gene: TRBJ2-1
CDR3aa: CATSRAFLDSSYNEQFF

abundance: many
v_gene: TRBV30
j_gene: TRBJ2-7
CDR3aa: CAWNPIRGLSSYEQYF

abundance: -
v_gene: TRBV20-1
j_gene: TRBJ1-1
CDR3aa: CSASGGQNTEAFF

abundance: once
v_gene: TRBV2
j_gene: TRBJ2-3
CDR3aa: CASSEYDTQYF

abundance: once
v_gene: TRBV20-1
j_gene: TRBJ1-1
CDR3aa: CSASEGTGAGTEAFF

abundance: many
v_gene: TRBV11-2
j_gene: TRBJ2-7
CDR3aa: CASSLDPGGNYEQYF

abundance: few
v_gene: TRBV7-6
j_gene: TRBJ2-7
CDR3aa: CASSLYGLAGEGYEQYF

abundance: -
v_gene: TRBV7-3
j_gene: TRBJ2-2
CDR3aa: CASSDGGGASTGELFF

abundance: -
v_gene: TRBV9
j_gene: TRBJ1-3
CDR3aa: CASGGGAGNTIYF